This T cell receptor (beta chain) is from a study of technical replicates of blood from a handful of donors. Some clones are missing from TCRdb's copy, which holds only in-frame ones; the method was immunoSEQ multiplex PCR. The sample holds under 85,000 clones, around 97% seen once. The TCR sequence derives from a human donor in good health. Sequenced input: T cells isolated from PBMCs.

CDR3 sequence: CASSSLRAGEKLFF. The CDR3 bases are TGTGCCAGCAGTTCCCTGAGGGCGGGGGAAAAACTGTTTTTT. The chain joins TRBV6-5 to TRBJ1-4, with D unclear. CDR3 length equals 14 residues. Germline assignment: CDR1 MNHEY and CDR2 SVGAGI. V was shortened by 4 bases and J by 8 bases, with 14 bases between the two germline ends.